The clone carrying this T cell receptor beta chain was detected ten times or more. Its target is unknown. This record comes from a study of neurological immune-mediated disorders. In TCRdb, the 5' RACE reads were re-called with MiXCR into one record per CDR3 protein. This table has 66,000 or so distinct CDR3 sequences, 5.2% appearing once. Study results and caveats: The absence of any CDR3 amino acid sequence shared by expanded clones across subjects suggests that repertoires were private in all groups.

CDR1 ENHRY and CDR2 SYGVKD come from the germline V gene. V lost 5 bases and J 11 bases, leaving 21 bases between the germline ends. The CDR3 consists of 14 residues. The material sequenced was PBMCs. This TCR was recovered from a woman in her 30s with multiple sclerosis. This chain connects TRBV10-3 to TRBJ1-1; the D gene is possibly TRBD1 (5 bases). CDR3 in amino acids: CAISPGLLSSRAFF. CDR3 nucleotides: TGTGCCATCAGTCCGGGACTACTTTCCAGTAGGGCTTTCTTT.